These 29 T cell receptor beta chains came from one sample sequenced in a study of T cell repertoires in cytomegalovirus infection. No cognate antigen is known for these TCRs. Using its own MiXCR run on the reads, TCRdb lists one record per CDR3 protein. The sample contains some 940,000 distinct CDR3 sequences, roughly 30% of which appear only once. Sequenced material: cultured CD8+ T cells from PBMCs, taken from culture after CMV antigen stimulation. The source is a human donor in good health (CMV status not recorded). Some clones in this sample may be carry-over from other donors' samples.

This clonotype was found a few times. CDR3 sequence (DNA): TGTGCCAGCAGCTTGCCGGGACACCCCCAAGAGACCCAGTACTTC. This gives the protein CASSLPGHPQETQYF. This sequence joins TRBV7-2 and TRBJ2-5, with TRBD1 as a possible D gene (6 bases). The CDR3 runs to 15 residues. V lost 3 bases, J lost 1 base, and 12 bases lay in between. Germline loops: CDR1 SGHTA, CDR2 FQGNSA.

This sequence joins TRBV6-1 and TRBJ2-3, with D perhaps matching TRBD1 (6 bases). From germline, CDR1 is MNHNS and CDR2 SASEGT. The germline V and J ends were trimmed by 4 bases and 3 bases, with 20 bases remaining between them. This CDR3 contains 17 residues. The CDR3 here is CASSGNLAGVPTDTQYF. DNA of the CDR3: TGTGCCAGCAGTGGAAATTTGGCAGGGGTCCCTACAGATACGCAGTATTTT.

This CDR3 is CASSKHGSTEAFF. CDR3 nucleotide sequence: TGTGCCAGCAGCAAACACGGTAGCACTGAAGCTTTCTTT. The chain employs TRBV6-2 or TRBV6-3 and TRBJ1-1; D not certain. Trimming stripped 6 bases from V and 4 bases from J, with 12 bases between. CDR3 size: 13 residues. CDR1 MNHEY and CDR2 SVGEGT come from the germline V gene.

The J gene is TRBJ2-5, the V gene TRBV2, with D perhaps TRBD1 or TRBD2 (5 bases each). Trimming stripped 2 bases from V and 5 bases from J, with 9 bases between. Per the germline V gene, CDR1 is SNHLY and CDR2 is FYNNEI. This CDR3 has 13 residues. DNA of the CDR3: TGTGCCAGCAGTGAATTGGGGGTGGAGACCCAGTACTTC. The encoded protein is CASSELGVETQYF.

This sequence joins TRBV24-1 and TRBJ2-2; 10 positions match TRBD1. Germline lookup yields CDR1 KGHDR and CDR2 SFDVKD. The CDR3 contains 16 residues. J lost 2 bases, V lost 9 bases, and 8 bases had no gene match. The DNA for the CDR3 is TGTGCCACCGGGGCCGGGACAGGGGCAAACACCGGGGAGCTGTTTTTT. It codes for CATGAGTGANTGELFF.

This clonotype was seen a few times. The chain joins TRBV7-6 to TRBJ2-2; TRBD2 aligns across 12 bases. Unmatched junction bases numbered 10, after V lost 0 bases and J lost 2 bases. The germline V gene encodes CDR1 SGHVS and CDR2 FNYEAQ. The CDR3 has 20 residues. This chain's CDR3 is CASSLAPGLAGKRNTGELFF. As DNA, the CDR3 is TGTGCCAGCAGCTTAGCCCCTGGACTAGCGGGGAAGAGAAACACCGGGGAGCTGTTTTTT.

This clonotype appeared a few times. V is TRBV11-2 and J is TRBJ2-7, with a weak D call TRBD1 (6 bases). Trimming stripped 4 bases from V and 6 bases from J, with 13 bases between. The CDR3 has 13 amino acids. In germline, CDR1 is SGHAT, CDR2 FQNNGV. The CDR3 loop is CASSSTGNGEQYV. CDR3 sequence (DNA): TGTGCCAGCAGCTCTACAGGGAACGGCGAGCAGTACGTC.

This clonotype was seen only a few times. V gene TRBV10-3 combines with J gene TRBJ2-6; D is uncertain. This CDR3 contains 16 residues. The ends were cut back, 2 bases at V and 2 bases at J, with 10 bases in the middle. Germline CDR1 is ENHRY and CDR2 is SYGVKD. As DNA, the CDR3 is TGTGCCATCAGTGAGGAAGGAGTGACTGGGGCCAACGTCCTGACTTTC. Protein sequence: CAISEEGVTGANVLTF.

This clonotype was counted ten times or more. The CDR3 loop reads CASSPVVFQETQYF. The CDR3 DNA is TGTGCCAGCAGCCCGGTAGTGTTCCAAGAGACCCAGTACTTC. This chain connects TRBV7-8 to TRBJ2-5; D not certain. Germline values: CDR1 SGHVS, CDR2 FQNEAQ. The CDR3 length is 14 residues. Trimming took off 5 bases at V and 1 base at J, with 11 bases between the two ends. Together with reference TRBV7-8 and TRBJ2-5, the CDR3 gives the full variable domain: GAGVSQSPRYKVAKRGQDVALRCDPISGHVSLFWYQQALGQGPEFLTYFQNEAQLDKSGLPSDRFFAERPEGSVSTLKIQRTQQEDSAVYLCASSPVVFQETQYFGPGTRLLVL.

The chain has TRBV10-3 and TRBJ1-6, with D possibly being TRBD1 (6 bases). The CDR3 is made up of 16 amino acids. Germline V gives CDR1 ENHRY, CDR2 SYGVKD. V lost 2 bases to trimming and J lost 3 bases, with 11 bases between them. The CDR3, as DNA: TGTGCCATCAGTGAGGAGACAGGACTCTATAATTCACCCCTCCACTTT. Its protein product is CAISEETGLYNSPLHF.

This clonotype was seen only a few times. The CDR3 reads CASSYSSRAGSGANVLTF. The DNA of the CDR3 is TGTGCCAGCAGTTACTCGTCCAGGGCCGGGTCTGGGGCCAACGTCCTGACTTTC. The chain has TRBV6-8 and TRBJ2-6; possible D gene TRBD1, 5 bases. Trimming shortened V by 0 bases and J by 1 base, and 13 bases separated the two germline ends. Germline V gene lookup returns CDR1 MNHGY and CDR2 SAAAGT. CDR3 size: 18 residues.

Only a few counts were recorded for this clonotype. The J gene is TRBJ1-1, the V gene TRBV10-3; no reliable D call. Trimming left V 6 bases short and J 1 base short, with 12 bases between. Germline V gene data show CDR1 as ENHRY and CDR2 as SYGVKD. The CDR3 extends over 14 amino acids. This CDR3 reads CAIRDRRPNTEAFF. The CDR3 nucleotides read TGTGCCATCAGAGATCGACGGCCGAACACTGAAGCTTTCTTT.

The chain employs TRBV7-9 and TRBJ1-2; 7 nucleotides agree with TRBD1. The CDR3 contains 17 residues. J lost 0 bases, V lost 7 bases, and 14 bases had no gene match. Germline-derived CDR1 and CDR2 are SEHNR and FQNEAQ (reference sequence). This CDR3 reads CASTDPGQIPANYGYTF. The CDR3 DNA reads TGTGCCAGCACCGATCCGGGACAGATCCCCGCTAACTATGGCTACACCTTC.

CDR3 coding DNA: TGTGCCAGCAGGGACAGGGGGATGAACACTGAAGCTTTCTTT. Protein product: CASRDRGMNTEAFF. The V call is TRBV7-4, the J call TRBJ1-1; TRBD1 matches 10 bases. CDR3 size: 14 residues. V shed 6 bases, J shed 0 bases, and the junction held 1 base outside the gene matches. The germline V gene encodes CDR1 SGHVT and CDR2 SQSDAQ.

The chain carries TRBV19 and TRBJ2-5; 11 bases map to TRBD2. The V and J ends lost 4 bases and 6 bases, in that order; junction bases with no gene match: 7. CDR1 is LNHDA and CDR2 is SQIVND in the germline V gene (reference sequence). The CDR3 contains 15 residues. CDR3 in DNA: TGTGCCAGTAGTACTCTAGCGGGGGGCGTGAAGACCCAGTACTTC. Translated: CASSTLAGGVKTQYF.

This clonotype was counted between two and nine times. The CDR3 loop is CASTTIVGRSNQPQHF. In nucleotides, the CDR3 is TGTGCCAGCACCACGATCGTAGGGCGTAGCAATCAGCCCCAGCATTTT. The chain recombines TRBV6-6 with TRBJ1-5; no clear D gene. V lost 7 bases to trimming and J lost 0 bases, with 16 bases between them. Germline values: CDR1 MNHNY, CDR2 SVGAGI (reference sequence). There are 16 residues in the CDR3.

The chain recombines TRBV7-6 with TRBJ1-1; 7 positions agree with TRBD1. CDR3 size: 14 residues. V gave up 3 bases and J gave up 6 bases; unmatched junction bases: 7. Germline V gene data show CDR1 as SGHVS and CDR2 as FNYEAQ. This chain's CDR3 is CASSFEGGAAEAFF. The CDR3, as DNA: TGTGCCAGCAGCTTCGAAGGGGGCGCCGCTGAAGCTTTCTTT.

This clonotype was counted between two and nine times. The chain employs TRBV6-2 or TRBV6-3 and TRBJ2-1; 16 nucleotides agree with TRBD2. This CDR3 is 16 amino acids long. V lost 6 bases to trimming and J lost 9 bases; unmatched junction nucleotides: 8. CDR1 and CDR2 (germline): MNHEY, SVGEGT. CDR3 coding DNA: TGTGCCAGCAGAAGCCCGGGACTAGCGGGGGGGCCTGAGCAGTTCTTC. Amino acid sequence: CASRSPGLAGGPEQFF.

The genes are TRBV12-3 or TRBV12-4 and TRBJ1-1; D might be TRBD1 (6 bases). CDR3 length equals 18 residues. Trimming removed 6 bases at V and 1 base at J, with 24 bases between. CDR3 sequence: CASRGPKGGGGGNTEAFF. The CDR3 DNA is TGTGCCAGCAGAGGTCCCAAAGGAGGGGGAGGTGGGAACACTGAAGCTTTCTTT.

The chain carries TRBV19 and TRBJ1-2, with 8 bases identical to TRBD1. Germline-derived CDR1 and CDR2 are LNHDA and SQIVND (reference sequence). The CDR3 totals 15 residues. With V trimmed by 4 bases and J by 2 bases, 6 bases remained unmatched. The CDR3 region is CASSTTGQGNYGYTF. CDR3 bases: TGTGCCAGTAGTACGACTGGACAGGGCAACTATGGCTACACCTTC.

The chain couples TRBV20-1 to TRBJ1-1, with TRBD1 identical over 7 bases. V lost 5 bases to trimming and J lost 10 bases; unmatched junction nucleotides: 10. This CDR3 spans 12 amino acids. Germline V gives CDR1 DFQATT, CDR2 SNEGSKA (reference sequence). The CDR3 loop reads CSAPRGTAGAFF. The CDR3 nucleotides are TGCAGTGCTCCCAGGGGGACGGCTGGAGCTTTCTTT.

The CDR3 loop is CAISEGSYEQYF. CDR3 nucleotides: TGTGCCATCAGTGAGGGGTCCTACGAGCAGTACTTC. The chain combines TRBV10-3 with TRBJ2-7; D is unresolved. V gave up 2 bases and J gave up 1 base, with 3 bases separating them. The CDR3 consists of 12 residues. Germline V gene lookup returns CDR1 ENHRY and CDR2 SYGVKD.

The CDR3 sequence is CASSPGHYEQYF. The CDR3 DNA reads as TGTGCCAGCAGTCCCGGACACTACGAGCAGTACTTC. The J gene is TRBJ2-7, the V gene TRBV12-3 or TRBV12-4, with D maybe TRBD1 (5 bases). This CDR3 has 12 residues. Trimming shortened V by 5 bases and J by 3 bases, and 8 bases separated the two germline ends.

This clonotype was recorded at least ten times. The DNA for the CDR3 is TGTGCCAGCAGCCCCCTAGCGGACCACTACAATGAGCAGTTCTTC. This gives the protein CASSPLADHYNEQFF. The V and J genes are TRBV7-2 and TRBJ2-1; 7 positions agree with TRBD2. This CDR3 spans 15 amino acids. V lost 5 bases to trimming and J lost 3 bases; unmatched junction nucleotides: 7. Germline V gives CDR1 SGHTA, CDR2 FQGNSA.

The rearrangement links TRBV9 to TRBJ2-5, with 10 positions matching TRBD2. This CDR3 is 15 amino acids long. Germline V CDR1 and CDR2: SGDLS, YYNGEE. J lost 5 bases, V lost 1 base, and 5 bases had no gene match. In DNA form, the CDR3 reads TGTGCCAGCAGCGTACGTAGCGGGGGGCGTGAGACCCAGTACTTC. Translated, it gives CASSVRSGGRETQYF.

In regard to this clonotype: One junction end disagrees with the germline gene, perhaps due to a read error. V and J are TRBV7-8 and TRBJ2-2; 7 bases align to TRBD2. Per germline, CDR1 SGHVS and CDR2 FQNEAQ. CDR3 length: 12 residues. The CDR3 bases are TGTACCAGCCTTGGGAGGGCCGGGGAGCTGTTTTTT. It encodes CTSLGRAGELFF.

Only a few counts were recorded for this clonotype. V usage is TRBV28 and J usage is TRBJ2-1; D is perhaps TRBD2 (6 bases). Germline V gene sequence: CDR1 MDHEN, CDR2 SYDVKM. The germline V and J ends were trimmed by 4 bases and 8 bases, with 15 bases remaining between them. This CDR3 spans 14 amino acids. CDR3 protein: CASSSQPGVYEQFF. The CDR3 nucleotides are TGTGCCAGCAGTTCTCAGCCGGGGGTGTATGAGCAGTTCTTC.

In this sample, this clonotype turned up a few times. V gene TRBV7-9 combines with J gene TRBJ2-5; D gene ambiguous. CDR1 is SEHNR and CDR2 is FQNEAQ in the germline V gene (reference sequence). The CDR3 is 14 amino acids. Trimming took off 5 bases at V and 2 bases at J, with 12 bases between the two ends. DNA of the CDR3: TGTGCCAGCAGCGAAACAACAGCTCAAGAGACCCAGTACTTC. It yields the protein CASSETTAQETQYF.

This clonotype was recorded a few times. The chain combines TRBV10-3 with TRBJ1-1, with D maybe TRBD1 (5 bases). Per germline, CDR1 ENHRY and CDR2 SYGVKD. V was cut by 0 bases and J by 1 base, with 12 bases left in between. The CDR3 contains 16 residues. This chain's CDR3 is CAISESGGGSNTEAFF. In DNA, the CDR3 is TGTGCCATCAGTGAGTCAGGCGGGGGATCGAACACTGAAGCTTTCTTT.